The sequence of this TCR beta chain was determined in a study of human thymus T cells. Study findings and constraints: Unrelated individuals were reported by related research to share highly overlapping thymic repertoires. Thymic and blood repertoires seemed to show skewed V and J gene use.

Here immunoSEQ multiplex PCR was the method, and the copy in TCRdb shows in-frame clones only, minus some. The table has 70,000 to 75,000 clones, roughly 94% seen once. Corrective cardiac surgery supplied the resected thymus tissue. The V end lost 3 bases, the J end lost 2 bases, and 21 bases lay between the germline ends. This CDR3 spans 18 amino acids. The V gene's germline CDR1 is SGDLS and CDR2 YYNGEE. As to this clone: The antigen is not known.

This chain links TRBV9 with TRBJ2-1; D might be TRBD1 or TRBD2, each matching 8 bases. The TCR sequence derives from a girl less than two years old with a congenital heart defect but otherwise immunologically healthy. The sequenced material came from thymus tissue. The CDR3 spells CASSDRQGSGRAYNEQFF. In DNA, the CDR3 is TGTGCCAGCAGCGACCGACAGGGGTCCGGGAGGGCCTACAATGAGCAGTTCTTC. Supplemented by reference TRBV9 and TRBJ2-1, the full variable domain reads DSGVTQTPKHLITATGQRVTLRCSPRSGDLSVYWYQQSLDQGLQFLIQYYNGEERAKGNILERFSAQQFPDLHSELNLSSLELGDSALYFCASSDRQGSGRAYNEQFFGPGTRLTVL.